This paragraph covers one T cell receptor beta chain sequence. Trimming at V came to 5 bases and at J to 3 bases, leaving 15 bases not matched to a gene. The CDR3 runs 18 residues. CDR1 DFQATT and CDR2 SNEGSKA come from the germline V gene (reference sequence). This specimen comes from a study of regulatory T cells in long-lasting Graves disease. Study overall: Newly diagnosed Graves' patients took antithyroid drugs under 3 months.

Combining iRepertoire HTBI primers with Arm-PCR of CDR3 regions, the authors built TCR beta libraries. MiXCR, applied by TCRdb to the multiplex PCR reads, yields one record per CDR3 protein. The sample includes more than 450,000 distinct CDR3 sequences, around 13% seen only once; the top ten take almost 9%. Stated time point: newly diagnosed GD, antithyroid drugs for less than 3 months. PBMC-extracted RNA yielded the TCR library. This sample also belongs to another study, concerning T cells in Graves' hyperthyroidism and ophthalmopathy. That paper states: An initial round of RT-PCR targeting the TCR CDR3 relied on the HTBI primer set. A median around six months before onset, the model predicted ophthalmopathy.

This clonotype was obtained from a woman aged 25 to 39 with Graves disease. Sequenced material: peripheral blood mononuclear cells (PBMCs), taken at new diagnosis, from a patient treated with antithyroid drugs. The V and J genes are TRBV20-1 and TRBJ2-3, with TRBD2 identical over 12 bases. The CDR3 loop reads CSALGRLAGGPGTDTQYF. CDR3 bases: TGCAGTGCTCTGGGGAGGCTAGCGGGAGGGCCCGGGACAGATACGCAGTATTTT.